These T cell receptor beta chains were read from a single sample in a study of cytomegalovirus exposure and HLA in healthy donors. Profiled with immunoSEQ multiplex PCR; TCRdb holds only in-frame clones, not every one. The table records under 200,000 clones, approximately 90% of them present only once. Sequenced input: PBMCs. The receptors here all came from a boy younger than 10 in good health and CMV-seronegative. CDR3s include the opening cysteine and the closing phenylalanine or tryptophan. Each record gives: V gene, J gene, D gene, clone size, CDR3 DNA, CDR3 protein. D genes are given only for firm matches. Clone size is not always given. Where it is, it says once, few, many or a class for expanded clones.

TRBV2	TRBJ2-5	TRBD1	-	TGTGCCAGCAGTGTATGGACAGGGGTTTTAAATCGTCGGGAGCAGTACTTC	CASSVWTGVLNRREQYF
TRBV30	TRBJ2-7	TRBD2	-	TGTGCCTGGCTACCCAGCGGGAGAACATCGTACGAGCAGTACTTC	CAWLPSGRTSYEQYF
TRBV9	TRBJ2-2	-	-	TGTGCCAGCAGCGTAGGGGGCGGGACGGGCACCGGGGAGCTGTTTTTT	CASSVGGGTGTGELFF
TRBV5-8	TRBJ1-5	-	-	TGTGCCAGCAGCTTACAACAGGATCAGCCCCAGCATTTT	CASSLQQDQPQHF
TRBV9	TRBJ2-7	-	-	TGTGCCAGCAGCGATGAAACAGGGTCCCACGAGCAGTACTTC	CASSDETGSHEQYF
TRBV7-9	TRBJ1-1	TRBD1	-	TGTGCCAGCAGCTTAGTTGCGACAGGGACGCTGAACACTGAAGCTTTCTTT	CASSLVATGTLNTEAFF
TRBV19	TRBJ1-5	TRBD1	once	TGTGCCAGTAGTATAGATGGGACAGGGGGCCAGCCCCAGCATTTT	CASSIDGTGGQPQHF
TRBV27	TRBJ1-4	-	-	TGTGCCAGCTCCCCTGGAGCCCGATCTAATGAAAAACTGTTTTTT	CASSPGARSNEKLFF
TRBV16	TRBJ2-1	TRBD1	-	TGTGCCAGCAGCCAATGGGACAGGGGGATCGATGAGCAGTTCTTC	CASSQWDRGIDEQFF
TRBV28	TRBJ2-2	-	-	TGTGCCAGCACCGCTAGCACCGGGGAGCTGTTTTTT	CASTASTGELFF
TRBV2	TRBJ1-2	TRBD1	-	TGTGCCAGCAGTGAAGACGCAGGGGGTAACTATGGCTACACCTTC	CASSEDAGGNYGYTF
TRBV25-1	TRBJ1-2	TRBD1	-	TGTGCCAGCAATGGGGACAGCTATGGCTACACCTTC	CASNGDSYGYTF
TRBV29-1	TRBJ1-1	-	-	TGCAGCGTTGTACGGCGGATGAACACTGAAGCTTTCTTT	CSVVRRMNTEAFF
TRBV5-1	TRBJ1-3	TRBD1	-	TGCGCCAGCAGCTTAAGGACAGGTCCTCAAGGAAACACCATATATTTT	CASSLRTGPQGNTIYF
TRBV30	TRBJ1-5	-	once	TGTGCCTGGAGTTCTAGGCGAAATCAGCCCCAGCATTTT	CAWSSRRNQPQHF
TRBV5-1	TRBJ1-1	-	-	TGCGCCAGCAGCAAAGGGGAAAGGGACACTGAAGCTTTCTTT	CASSKGERDTEAFF
TRBV20-1	TRBJ1-1	-	-	TGCAGTGCTAGAGGATCGGGTGAAGCTTTCTTT	CSARGSGEAFF
TRBV19	TRBJ2-6	TRBD1	-	TGTGCCAGTAGGGTACAGGGGGCTGGGGCCAACGTCCTGACTTTC	CASRVQGAGANVLTF
TRBV19	TRBJ1-5	-	-	TGTGCCAGTAGTATGGGGCAGGTCGGGAATCAGCCCCAGCATTTT	CASSMGQVGNQPQHF
TRBV5-6	TRBJ2-7	TRBD1	-	TGTGCCAGTGGACAGGGTGTGGGTTCCGAGCAGTACTTC	CASGQGVGSEQYF
TRBV5-6	TRBJ2-1	-	-	TGTGCCAGCAGCTTCCTTAGTAATGAGCAGTTCTTC	CASSFLSNEQFF
TRBV5-1	TRBJ1-2	TRBD1	-	TGCGCCAGCAGCGCGGCAGGGGGGAACTATGGCTACACCTTC	CASSAAGGNYGYTF
TRBV4-1	TRBJ2-5	-	-	TGCGCCAGCAGCCACCCTGCCGGAAATGACAAAGAGACCCAGTACTTC	CASSHPAGNDKETQYF
TRBV29-1	TRBJ1-2	-	-	TGCAGCTACCGACAGTCGGATGGCTACACCTTC	CSYRQSDGYTF
TRBV7-9	TRBJ1-2	-	-	TGTGCCAGCAGCTTGAGTGGGGGCGCCTATGCCTACACCTTC	CASSLSGGAYAYTF
TRBV20-1	TRBJ2-7	TRBD1	-	TGCAGTGCTCAGGGGGAGAACGAGCAGTACTTC	CSAQGENEQYF
TRBV5-4	TRBJ1-1	TRBD1	-	TGTGCCAGCAGCGGCGGACAGGGACCGAACACTGAAGCTTTCTTT	CASSGGQGPNTEAFF
TRBV27	TRBJ2-2	-	-	TGTGCCAGCAGTTCATTAAACTTCGGGAACACCGGGGAGCTGTTTTTT	CASSSLNFGNTGELFF
TRBV28	TRBJ1-2	TRBD1	-	TGTGCCAGCAGGGGGACAGGGGGTCCCTATGGCTACACCTTC	CASRGTGGPYGYTF
TRBV19	TRBJ1-1	-	once	TGTGCCAGTAGTGTAGGGGAGGGCGGTGAAGCTTTCTTT	CASSVGEGGEAFF
TRBV29-1	TRBJ2-7	-	-	TGCAGCGCTGCCTTCAGGGTTGGTCGCGAGCAGTACTTC	CSAAFRVGREQYF
TRBV19	TRBJ1-1	TRBD1	-	TGTGCCAGTAGTTTGGAAACGACAGGGAGGACTGAAGCTTTCTTT	CASSLETTGRTEAFF
TRBV6-1	TRBJ1-4	-	few	TGTGCCAGCAGCCCCCGGGGGGGCTACGAAAAACTGTTTTTT	CASSPRGGYEKLFF